These 6 T cell receptor beta chains originate from one sample sequenced in a study of molecular identifiers for immune sequencing clone quantification. In TCRdb, the PCR reads were re-called with MiXCR into one record per CDR3 protein. The sample carries hundreds of thousands of distinct CDR3 sequences, just under 20% recorded once. The sequencing input was naive CD8+ T cells from blood, with Jurkat cell RNA spiked in. Subset meaning: FACS-sorted CD8+CD4-CCR7+CD45RA+ naive T cells. The receptors derive from a human donor in good health. Some libraries in this study had Jurkat cell RNA spiked in.

This clonotype came up many times. The chain recombines TRBV5-6 with TRBJ1-1; 8 bases line up with TRBD1. Germline V gene sequence: CDR1 SGHDT, CDR2 YYEEEE. This CDR3 region has 15 residues. The junction had 2 bases not matched to a gene; V was cut back by 0 bases and J by 1 base. The CDR3 DNA reads as TGTGCCAGCAGCTTGGAGGACAGGGAGAACACTGAAGCTTTCTTT. It codes for CASSLEDRENTEAFF.

Ten or more counts support this clonotype. The chain combines TRBV12-3 or TRBV12-4 with TRBJ1-6; possible D gene TRBD1, 5 bases. V was shortened by 6 bases and J by 0 bases, with 15 bases between the two germline ends. This CDR3 contains 17 residues. CDR3 DNA: TGTGCCAGCAGACGTGGGGCAGGGAGCTCCTATAATTCACCCCTCCACTTT. Translating it yields CASRRGAGSSYNSPLHF.

Note on this clonotype: This may arise from a read error, as a much more abundant clone is one base away. The chain uses TRBV7-6 and TRBJ2-3; no definite D call. The germline V and J ends were trimmed by 5 bases and 6 bases, with 12 bases remaining between them. There are 13 residues in the CDR3. Germline CDR1 SGHVS, CDR2 FNYEAQ. CDR3 residues: CASSADLRDTQYF. The CDR3 DNA sequence: TGTGCCAGCAGCGCTGACCTCCGGGATACGCAGTATTTT.

In regard to this clonotype: With a much larger clone just one base away, this may be a read error. CDR3 nucleotide sequence: TGTGCCAGCAGCTCCTCCGACAACAACAAGTACTTC. Translating gives CASSSSDNNKYF. The chain recombines TRBV7-6 with TRBJ2-5; the D is unclear. Germline CDR1 reads SGHVS; CDR2 reads FNYEAQ. The germline V and J ends were trimmed by 4 bases and 12 bases, with 15 bases remaining between them. There are 12 residues in the CDR3.

This sequence joins TRBV20-1 and TRBJ2-5; 11 nucleotides agree with TRBD2. The CDR3 totals 17 residues. CDR1 and CDR2 (germline): DFQATT, SNEGSKA (reference sequence). Trimming at V came to 4 bases and at J to 7 bases, leaving 17 bases not matched to a gene. CDR3 in amino acids: CSATKKRLAGPSGTQYF. The CDR3 DNA sequence: TGCAGTGCTACCAAGAAGCGACTAGCGGGGCCCTCCGGGACCCAGTACTTC.

The chain links TRBV20-1 to TRBJ2-1; 10 bases agree with TRBD2. The CDR3 runs 15 residues. The V gene's germline CDR1 is DFQATT and CDR2 SNEGSKA (reference sequence). V lost 3 bases and J lost 10; bases outside the gene matches: 12. The DNA for the CDR3 is TGCAGTGCTAGGGGAACAGCGGGGGGGCCTCGGGAGCAGTTCTTC. This encodes CSARGTAGGPREQFF.